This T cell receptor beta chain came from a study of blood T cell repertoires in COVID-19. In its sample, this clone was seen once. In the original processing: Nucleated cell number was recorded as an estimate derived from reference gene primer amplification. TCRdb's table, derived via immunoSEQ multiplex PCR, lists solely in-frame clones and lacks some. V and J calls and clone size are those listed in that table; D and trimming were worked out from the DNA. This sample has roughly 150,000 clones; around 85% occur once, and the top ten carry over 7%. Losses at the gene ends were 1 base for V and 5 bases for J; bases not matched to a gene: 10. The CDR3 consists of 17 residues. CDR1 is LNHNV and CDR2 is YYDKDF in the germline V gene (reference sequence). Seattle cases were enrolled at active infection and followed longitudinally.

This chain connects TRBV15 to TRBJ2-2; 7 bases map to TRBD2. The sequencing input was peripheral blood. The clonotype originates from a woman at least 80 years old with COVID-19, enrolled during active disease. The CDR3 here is CATSRGGVSGATGELFF. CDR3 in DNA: TGTGCCACCAGCAGAGGAGGGGTCAGCGGGGCTACCGGGGAGCTGTTTTTT.